This T cell receptor (beta chain) appears in the sequencing data of a study of shared clonotypes between healthy human individuals. Study-wide points: A limitation of the genetic and exposure-history diversity represented arose from few donors. It was observed that roughly 4.8% of naive CD4 clonotypes were shared across several donors.

Regarding this clone: Its specificity is unknown.

At the deep level, the assay was run. The repertoire was sequenced with immunoSEQ multiplex PCR; TCRdb's copy has only in-frame clones and lacks some. The sample includes about 820,000 clones, 80% to 95% of them seen just once. The CDR3 covers 14 residues. The V gene lost 0 bases and the J gene lost 3 bases, with 10 bases spanning the gap. CDR1 SGDLS and CDR2 YYNGEE come from the germline V gene. Naive CD8 isolation took CD45RO-negative cells positively selected for CCR7 and excluded terminally differentiated effector memory CD45RA+ cells. The sequence was collected from a man aged 30 to 45 in good health. The V call is TRBV9, the J call TRBJ2-7; the D is unclear. Sequencing was performed on naive CD8+ T cells sorted from blood. In DNA form, the CDR3 reads TGTGCCAGCAGCGTAGGGCACTATGACTACGAGCAGTACTTC. This encodes CASSVGHYDYEQYF.